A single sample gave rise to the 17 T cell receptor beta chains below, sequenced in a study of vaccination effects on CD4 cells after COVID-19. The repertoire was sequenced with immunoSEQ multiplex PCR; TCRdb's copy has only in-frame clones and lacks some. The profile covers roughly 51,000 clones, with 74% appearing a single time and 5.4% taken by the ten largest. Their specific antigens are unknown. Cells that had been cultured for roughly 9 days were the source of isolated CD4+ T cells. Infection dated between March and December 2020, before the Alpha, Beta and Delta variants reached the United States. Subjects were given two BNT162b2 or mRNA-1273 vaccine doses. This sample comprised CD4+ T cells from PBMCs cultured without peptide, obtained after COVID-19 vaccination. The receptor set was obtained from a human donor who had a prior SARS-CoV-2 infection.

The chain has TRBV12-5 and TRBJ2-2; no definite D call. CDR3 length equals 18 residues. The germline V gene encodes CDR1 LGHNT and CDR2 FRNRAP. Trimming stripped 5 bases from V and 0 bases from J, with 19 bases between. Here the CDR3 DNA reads TGTGCTAGTGGTCGACACCTGGGCCTAAACGCGAACACCGGGGAGCTGTTTTTT. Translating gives CASGRHLGLNANTGELFF.

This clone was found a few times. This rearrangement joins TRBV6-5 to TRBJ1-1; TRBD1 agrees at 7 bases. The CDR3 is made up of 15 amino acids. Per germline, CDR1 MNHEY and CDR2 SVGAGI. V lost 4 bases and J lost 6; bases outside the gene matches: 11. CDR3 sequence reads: CASSSPQTGFAEAFF. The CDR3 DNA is TGTGCCAGCAGTTCCCCCCAGACAGGGTTCGCTGAAGCTTTCTTT.

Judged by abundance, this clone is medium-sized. In DNA form, the CDR3 reads TGTGCCAGCAGCTTAAGAGGGGGAGGTTCACCCCTCCACTTT. This encodes CASSLRGGGSPLHF. This chain joins TRBV7-3 and TRBJ1-6, with a tentative D call TRBD1 (6 bases). The length of the CDR3 is 14 residues. Germline CDR1 reads SGHTA; CDR2 reads FQGTGA. V was shortened by 1 base and J by 9 bases, with 10 bases between the two germline ends.

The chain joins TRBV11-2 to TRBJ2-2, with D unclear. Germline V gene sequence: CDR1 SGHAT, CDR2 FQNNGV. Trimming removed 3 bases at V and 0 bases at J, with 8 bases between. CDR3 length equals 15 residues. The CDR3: CASSFTFANTGELFF. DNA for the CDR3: TGTGCCAGCAGCTTCACTTTCGCGAACACCGGGGAGCTGTTTTTT.

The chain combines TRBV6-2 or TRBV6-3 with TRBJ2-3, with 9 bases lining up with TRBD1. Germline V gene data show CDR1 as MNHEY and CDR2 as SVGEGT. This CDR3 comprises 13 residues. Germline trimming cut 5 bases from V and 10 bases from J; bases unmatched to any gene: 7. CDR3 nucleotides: TGTGCCAGCAGTCCGGGACAGGGTATCGCGCAGTATTTT. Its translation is CASSPGQGIAQYF.

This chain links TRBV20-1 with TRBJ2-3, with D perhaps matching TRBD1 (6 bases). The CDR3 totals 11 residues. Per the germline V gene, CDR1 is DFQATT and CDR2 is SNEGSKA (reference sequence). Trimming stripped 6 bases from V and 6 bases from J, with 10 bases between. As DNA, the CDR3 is TGCAGTGCAGAGAGGGGGGATACGCAGTATTTT. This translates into CSAERGDTQYF.

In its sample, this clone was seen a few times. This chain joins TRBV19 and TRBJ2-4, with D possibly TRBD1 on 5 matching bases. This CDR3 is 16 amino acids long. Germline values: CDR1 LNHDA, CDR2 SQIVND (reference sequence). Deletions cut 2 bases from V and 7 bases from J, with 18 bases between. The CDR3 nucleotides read TGTGCCAGTAGTATACGGCTCACGCAGGGAAGGAACATTCAGTACTTC. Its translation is CASSIRLTQGRNIQYF. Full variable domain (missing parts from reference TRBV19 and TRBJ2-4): DGGITQSPKYLFRKEGQNVTLSCEQNLNHDAMYWYRQDPGQGLRLIYYSQIVNDFQKGDIAEGYSVSREKKESFPLTVTSAQKNPTAFYLCASSIRLTQGRNIQYFGAGTRLSVL.

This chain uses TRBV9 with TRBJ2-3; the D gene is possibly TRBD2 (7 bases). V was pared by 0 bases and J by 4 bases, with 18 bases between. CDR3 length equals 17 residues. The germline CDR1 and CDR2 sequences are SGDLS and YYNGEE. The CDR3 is CASSVEVGGASSDTQYF. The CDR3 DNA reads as TGTGCCAGCAGCGTAGAAGTTGGGGGGGCCTCCTCAGATACGCAGTATTTT.

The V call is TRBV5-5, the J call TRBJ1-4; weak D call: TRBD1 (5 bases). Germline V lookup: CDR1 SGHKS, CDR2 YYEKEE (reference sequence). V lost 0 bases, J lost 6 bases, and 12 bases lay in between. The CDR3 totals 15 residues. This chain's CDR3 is CASSLAPGSDEKLFF. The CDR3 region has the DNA TGTGCCAGCAGCTTGGCTCCAGGGTCGGATGAAAAACTGTTTTTT.

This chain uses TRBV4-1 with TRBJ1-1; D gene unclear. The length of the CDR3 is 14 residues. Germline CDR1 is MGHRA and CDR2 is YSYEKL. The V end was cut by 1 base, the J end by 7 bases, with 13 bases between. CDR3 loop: CASSQAGSRREAFF. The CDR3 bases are TGCGCCAGCAGCCAAGCGGGATCTCGACGTGAAGCTTTCTTT.

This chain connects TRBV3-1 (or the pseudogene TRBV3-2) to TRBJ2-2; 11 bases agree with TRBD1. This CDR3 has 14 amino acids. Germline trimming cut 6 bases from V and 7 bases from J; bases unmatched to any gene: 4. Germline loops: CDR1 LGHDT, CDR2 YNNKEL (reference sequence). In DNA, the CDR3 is TGTGCCAGCAGTAGGACAGGGGGCAACGGGGAGCTGTTTTTT. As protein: CASSRTGGNGELFF.

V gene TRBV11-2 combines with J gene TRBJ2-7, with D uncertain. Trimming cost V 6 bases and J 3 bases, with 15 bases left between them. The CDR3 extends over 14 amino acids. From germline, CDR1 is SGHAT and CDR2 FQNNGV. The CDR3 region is CASRPHRLYYEQYF. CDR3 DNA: TGTGCCAGCAGGCCCCACCGCCTTTACTACGAGCAGTACTTC.

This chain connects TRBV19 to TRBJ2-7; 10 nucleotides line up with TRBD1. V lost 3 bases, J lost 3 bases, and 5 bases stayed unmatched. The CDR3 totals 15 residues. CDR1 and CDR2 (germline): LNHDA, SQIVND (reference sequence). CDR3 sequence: CASSIRQGAVYEQYF. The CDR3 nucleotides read TGTGCCAGTAGTATCCGACAGGGGGCTGTCTACGAGCAGTACTTC.

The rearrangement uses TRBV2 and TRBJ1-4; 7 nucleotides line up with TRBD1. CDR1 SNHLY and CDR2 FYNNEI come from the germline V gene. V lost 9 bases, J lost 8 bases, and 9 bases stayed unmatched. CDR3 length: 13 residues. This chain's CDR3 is CASTRQGQEKLFF. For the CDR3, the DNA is TGTGCCAGTACACGACAGGGACAGGAAAAACTGTTTTTT.

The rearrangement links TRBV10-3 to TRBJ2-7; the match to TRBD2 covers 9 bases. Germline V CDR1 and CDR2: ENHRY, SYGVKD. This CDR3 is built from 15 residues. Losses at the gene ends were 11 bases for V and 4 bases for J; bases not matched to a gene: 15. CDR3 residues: CAAGAGGLGSYEQYF. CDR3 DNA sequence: TGTGCCGCGGGAGCGGGAGGCTTGGGGTCGTACGAGCAGTACTTC.

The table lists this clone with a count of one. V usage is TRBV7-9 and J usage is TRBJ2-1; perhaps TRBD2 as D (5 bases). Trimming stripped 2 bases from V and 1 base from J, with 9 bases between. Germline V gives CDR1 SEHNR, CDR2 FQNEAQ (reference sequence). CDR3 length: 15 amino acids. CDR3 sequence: CASSLLGRSYNEQFF. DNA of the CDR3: TGTGCCAGCAGCTTACTGGGGAGATCCTACAATGAGCAGTTCTTC.

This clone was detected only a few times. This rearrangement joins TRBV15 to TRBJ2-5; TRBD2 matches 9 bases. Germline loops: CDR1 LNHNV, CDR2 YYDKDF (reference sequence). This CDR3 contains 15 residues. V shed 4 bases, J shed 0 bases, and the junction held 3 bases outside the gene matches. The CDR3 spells CATSKRLADQETQYF. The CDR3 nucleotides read TGTGCCACCAGCAAAAGACTAGCGGACCAAGAGACCCAGTACTTC.